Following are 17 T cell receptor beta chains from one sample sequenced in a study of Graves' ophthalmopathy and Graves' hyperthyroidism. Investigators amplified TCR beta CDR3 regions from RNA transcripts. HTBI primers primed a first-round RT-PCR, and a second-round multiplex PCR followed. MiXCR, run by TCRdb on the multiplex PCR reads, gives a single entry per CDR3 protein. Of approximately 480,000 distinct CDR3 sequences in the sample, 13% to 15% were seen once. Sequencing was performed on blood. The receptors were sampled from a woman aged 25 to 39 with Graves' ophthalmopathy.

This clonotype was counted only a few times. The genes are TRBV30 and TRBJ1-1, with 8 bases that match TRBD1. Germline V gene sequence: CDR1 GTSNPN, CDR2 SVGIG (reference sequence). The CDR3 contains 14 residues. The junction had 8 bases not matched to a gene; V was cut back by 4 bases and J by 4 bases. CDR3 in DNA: TGTGCCTGGATCAGACAGGGGACGGGCACTGAAGCTTTCTTT. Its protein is CAWIRQGTGTEAFF.

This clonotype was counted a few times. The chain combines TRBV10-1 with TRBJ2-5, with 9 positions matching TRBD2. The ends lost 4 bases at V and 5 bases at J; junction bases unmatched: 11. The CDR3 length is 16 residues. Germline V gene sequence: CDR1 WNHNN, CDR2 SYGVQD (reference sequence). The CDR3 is CASSGSGLAGSETQYF. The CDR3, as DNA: TGCGCCAGCAGTGGAAGTGGTCTAGCGGGGAGCGAGACCCAGTACTTC.

The CDR3: CASSEVGQGASTEAFF. The CDR3 DNA sequence: TGTGCCAGCAGTGAAGTTGGACAGGGGGCGTCAACTGAAGCTTTCTTT. The chain has TRBV2 and TRBJ1-1, with 11 bases that match TRBD1. The germline V gene encodes CDR1 SNHLY and CDR2 FYNNEI. V shed 1 base, J shed 5 bases, and the junction held 6 bases outside the gene matches. This CDR3 is built from 16 residues. The entire variable domain, with the rest obtained from reference TRBV2 and TRBJ1-1, is as follows: EPEVTQTPSHQVTQMGQEVILRCVPISNHLYFYWYRQILGQKVEFLVSFYNNEISEKSEIFDDQFSVERPDGSNFTLKIRSTKLEDSAMYFCASSEVGQGASTEAFFGQGTRLTVV.

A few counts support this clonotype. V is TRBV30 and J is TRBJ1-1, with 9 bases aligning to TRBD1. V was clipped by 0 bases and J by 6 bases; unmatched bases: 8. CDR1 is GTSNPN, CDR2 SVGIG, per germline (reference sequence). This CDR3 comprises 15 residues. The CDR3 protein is CAWSVLTGGVAEAFF. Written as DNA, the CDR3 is TGTGCCTGGAGTGTCCTCACAGGGGGCGTCGCTGAAGCTTTCTTT. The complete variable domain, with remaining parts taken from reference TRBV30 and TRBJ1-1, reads SQTIHQWPATLVQPVGSPLSLECTVEGTSNPNLYWYRQAAGRGLQLLFYSVGIGQISSEVPQNLSASRPQDRQFILSSKKLLLSDSGFYLCAWSVLTGGVAEAFFGQGTRLTVV.

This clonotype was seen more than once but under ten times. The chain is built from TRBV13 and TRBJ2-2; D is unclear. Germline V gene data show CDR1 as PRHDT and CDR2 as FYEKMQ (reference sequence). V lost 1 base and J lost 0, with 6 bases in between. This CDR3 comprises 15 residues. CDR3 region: CASSLENANTGELFF. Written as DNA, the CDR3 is TGTGCCAGCAGCTTAGAAAATGCGAACACCGGGGAGCTGTTTTTT.

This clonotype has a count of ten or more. The CDR3 protein is CASSLGVTGVTYEQYF. As DNA, the CDR3 is TGTGCCAGCAGCTTAGGAGTAACAGGGGTAACCTACGAGCAGTACTTC. This chain joins TRBV11-2 and TRBJ2-7; 7 bases match TRBD1. Germline trimming cut 1 base from V and 2 bases from J; bases unmatched to any gene: 8. In germline, CDR1 is SGHAT, CDR2 FQNNGV. CDR3 length: 16 residues.

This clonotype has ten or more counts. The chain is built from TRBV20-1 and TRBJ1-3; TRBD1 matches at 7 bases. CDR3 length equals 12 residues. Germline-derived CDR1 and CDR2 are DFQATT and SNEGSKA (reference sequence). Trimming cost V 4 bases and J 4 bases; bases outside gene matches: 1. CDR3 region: CSATRGGNTIYF. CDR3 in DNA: TGCAGTGCTACCAGGGGGGGAAACACCATATATTTT.

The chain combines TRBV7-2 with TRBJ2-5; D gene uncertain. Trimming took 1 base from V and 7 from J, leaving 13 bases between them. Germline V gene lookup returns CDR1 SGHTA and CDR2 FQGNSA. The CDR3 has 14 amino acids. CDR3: CASSLEGWDGTQYF. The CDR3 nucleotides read TGTGCCAGCAGCTTAGAGGGTTGGGATGGGACCCAGTACTTC. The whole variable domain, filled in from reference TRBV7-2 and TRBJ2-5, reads GAGVSQSPSNKVTEKGKDVELRCDPISGHTALYWYRQSLGQGLEFLIYFQGNSAPDKSGLPSDRFSAERTGGSVSTLTIQRTQQEDSAVYLCASSLEGWDGTQYFGPGTRLLVL.

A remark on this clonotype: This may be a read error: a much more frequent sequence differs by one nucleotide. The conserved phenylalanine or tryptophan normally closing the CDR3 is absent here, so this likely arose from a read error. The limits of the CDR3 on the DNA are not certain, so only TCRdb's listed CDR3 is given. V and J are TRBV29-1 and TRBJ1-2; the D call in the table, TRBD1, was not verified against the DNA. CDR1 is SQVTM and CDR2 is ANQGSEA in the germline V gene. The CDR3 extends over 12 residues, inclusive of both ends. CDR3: CSVDQGTGILPV.

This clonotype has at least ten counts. CDR3: CASSPQRPGAEAFF. The CDR3 DNA reads TGTGCCAGCAGCCCCCAGAGGCCCGGGGCTGAAGCTTTCTTT. The V and J genes are TRBV27 and TRBJ1-1; D gene unclear. Per germline, CDR1 MNHEY and CDR2 SMNVEV (reference sequence). V shed 6 bases and J shed 6 bases, with 17 bases lying between them. The CDR3 totals 14 residues.

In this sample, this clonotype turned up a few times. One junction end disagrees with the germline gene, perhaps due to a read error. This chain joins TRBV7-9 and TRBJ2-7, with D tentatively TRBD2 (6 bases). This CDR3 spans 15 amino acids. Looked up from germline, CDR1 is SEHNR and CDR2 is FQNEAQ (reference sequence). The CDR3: CASSPRKRGPTPTSF. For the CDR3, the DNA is TGTGCCAGCAGCCCCCGGAAAAGGGGCCCCACCCCGACTAGTTTC.

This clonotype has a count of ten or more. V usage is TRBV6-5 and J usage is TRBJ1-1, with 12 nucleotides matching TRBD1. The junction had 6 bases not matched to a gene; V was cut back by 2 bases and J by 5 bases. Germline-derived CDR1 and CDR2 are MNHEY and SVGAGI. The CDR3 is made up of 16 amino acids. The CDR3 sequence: CASSYGTGGLRTEAFF. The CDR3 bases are TGTGCCAGCAGTTACGGGACAGGGGGCTTGAGAACTGAAGCTTTCTTT.

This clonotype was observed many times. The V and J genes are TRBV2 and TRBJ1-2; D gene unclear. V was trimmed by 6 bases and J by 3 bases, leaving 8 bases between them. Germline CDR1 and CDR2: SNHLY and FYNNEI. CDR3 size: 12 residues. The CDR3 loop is CASSKGYYGYTF. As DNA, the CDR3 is TGTGCCAGCAGCAAGGGCTACTATGGCTACACCTTC.

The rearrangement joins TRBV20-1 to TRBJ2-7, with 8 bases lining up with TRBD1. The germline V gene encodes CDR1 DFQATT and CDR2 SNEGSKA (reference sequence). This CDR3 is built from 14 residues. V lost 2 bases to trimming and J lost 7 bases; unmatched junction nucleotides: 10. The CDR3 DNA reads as TGCAGTGCTAGACGTAGTCAGGGGGCGCGGGAGCAGTACTTC. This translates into CSARRSQGAREQYF.

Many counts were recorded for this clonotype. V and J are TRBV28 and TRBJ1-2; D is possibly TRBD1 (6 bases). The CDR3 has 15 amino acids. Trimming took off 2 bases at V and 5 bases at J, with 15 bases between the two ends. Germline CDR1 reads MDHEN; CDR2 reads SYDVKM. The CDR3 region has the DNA TGTGCCAGCAGTTTAGGAGGTCGGGGGCCATATGGCTACACCTTC. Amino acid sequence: CASSLGGRGPYGYTF.

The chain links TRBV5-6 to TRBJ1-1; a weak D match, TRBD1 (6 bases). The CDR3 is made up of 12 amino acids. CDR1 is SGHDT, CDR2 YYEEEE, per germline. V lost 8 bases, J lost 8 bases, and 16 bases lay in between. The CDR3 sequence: CASAQGSGEAFF. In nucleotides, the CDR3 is TGTGCCAGTGCACAGGGCTCTGGAGAAGCTTTCTTT.

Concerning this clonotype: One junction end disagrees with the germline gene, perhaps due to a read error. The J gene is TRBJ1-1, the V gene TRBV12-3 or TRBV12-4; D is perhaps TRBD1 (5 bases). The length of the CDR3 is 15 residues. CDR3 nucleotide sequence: TGTGCCAGCAGTCCGCACAGGACGGTGTACACTGAGGCTTTCTTT. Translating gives CASSPHRTVYTEAFF.